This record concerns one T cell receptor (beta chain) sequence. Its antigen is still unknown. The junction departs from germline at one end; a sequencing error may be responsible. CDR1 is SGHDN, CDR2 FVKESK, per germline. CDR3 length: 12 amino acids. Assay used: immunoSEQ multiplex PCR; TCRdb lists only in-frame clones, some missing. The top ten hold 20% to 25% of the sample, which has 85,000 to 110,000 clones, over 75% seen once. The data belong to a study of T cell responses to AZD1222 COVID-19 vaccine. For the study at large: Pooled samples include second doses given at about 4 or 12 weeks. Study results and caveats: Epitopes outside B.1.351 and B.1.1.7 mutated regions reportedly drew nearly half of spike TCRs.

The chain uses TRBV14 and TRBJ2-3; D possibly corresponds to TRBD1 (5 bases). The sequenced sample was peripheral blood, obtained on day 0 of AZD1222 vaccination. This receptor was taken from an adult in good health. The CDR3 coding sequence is TGTGCCAGCAGCCAAGATTGGGGCGAAACCCAATTT. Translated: CASSQDWGETQF.